This TCR beta chain was recovered during a study of chemoradiotherapy in HPV16-positive cancers. Study-wide results and limits: The functional HPV-specific definition rests on just a couple of HPV16-positive patients. Better recurrence-free survival went with HPV-responsive T-cell expansion in HPV16-positive patients.

Libraries were prepared by immunoSEQ multiplex PCR; TCRdb keeps only in-frame clonotypes and omits some of them. The sample includes about 5,000 clones, about three quarters of them seen just once. A remark on this clone: Antigen specificity is unknown.

The CDR3 is made up of 14 amino acids. Trimming pared 1 base from V and 2 bases from J, leaving 8 bases between. The germline V gene has CDR1 SGHVS and CDR2 FQNEAQ. The chain couples TRBV7-8 to TRBJ1-2, with D perhaps matching TRBD1 (5 bases). The material was obtained from a patient who underwent chemoradiotherapy. The TCR sequence derives from a human donor with HPV-associated anogenital cancer. CDR3 in DNA: TGTGCCAGCAGCTTAGTCGACAGAAACTATGGCTACACCTTC. This sequence encodes CASSLVDRNYGYTF.